This T cell receptor beta chain derives from a study of blood T cell repertoires in COVID-19. The data were produced by immunoSEQ multiplex PCR, yet TCRdb's version contains in-frame clones alone and is incomplete. The data show some 220,000 clones, around 82% seen once. The CDR3 consists of 14 residues. The germline gives CDR1 SNHLY, CDR2 FYNNEI. V dropped 2 bases and J dropped 7 bases, with 9 bases sitting between them. The source is a human donor in a cohort sampled during active COVID-19. The chain employs TRBV2 and TRBJ1-6; tentatively, D is TRBD1 (5 bases). Sequenced sample: peripheral blood. The CDR3 reads CASSERGGNSPLHF. CDR3 sequence (DNA): TGTGCCAGCAGTGAACGGGGGGGAAATTCACCCCTCCACTTT.